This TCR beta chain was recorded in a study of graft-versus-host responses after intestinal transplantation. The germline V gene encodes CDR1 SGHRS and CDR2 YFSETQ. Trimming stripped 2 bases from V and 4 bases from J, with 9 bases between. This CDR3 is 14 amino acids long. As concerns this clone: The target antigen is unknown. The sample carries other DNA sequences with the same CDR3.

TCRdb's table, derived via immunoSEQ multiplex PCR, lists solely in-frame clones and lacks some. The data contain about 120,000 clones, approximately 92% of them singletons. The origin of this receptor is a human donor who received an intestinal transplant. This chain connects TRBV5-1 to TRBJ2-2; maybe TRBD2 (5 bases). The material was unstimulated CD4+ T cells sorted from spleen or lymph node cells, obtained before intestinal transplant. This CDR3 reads CASSLRGSTGELFF. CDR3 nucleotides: TGCGCCAGCAGCTTACGGGGTTCCACCGGGGAGCTGTTTTTT.